This entry lists 5 T cell receptor beta chains sequenced from one sample in a study of regulatory dendritic cells for organ transplantation. For these receptors, no antigen is known. Libraries were prepared by immunoSEQ multiplex PCR; TCRdb keeps only in-frame clonotypes and omits some of them. This table holds about 20,000 clones, 65% to 90% found once. Sorted subsets were CFSE-labeled and cultured four to five days with allogeneic dendritic cells. Sequenced material: naive CD4+ T cells from blood cultured with dendritic cells. The sample's subset: CD45RA+ naive T cells. The receptors were gathered from a human donor in good health.

The chain carries TRBV4-3 and TRBJ1-6; D is ambiguous. CDR1 and CDR2 (germline): LGHNA, YSLEER. The ends were cut back, 0 bases at V and 10 bases at J, with 13 bases in the middle. There are 15 residues in the CDR3. In nucleotides, the CDR3 is TGCGCCAGCAGCCAAGAAGGGCGTCTCTTGTCACCCCTCCACTTT. Encoded protein: CASSQEGRLLSPLHF.

About this clone: The junction shows a germline mismatch at one end, possibly a read error. V gene TRBV7-2 combines with J gene TRBJ1-2, with 10 bases fitting TRBD1. Germline V gives CDR1 SGHTA, CDR2 FQGNSA. This CDR3 is 16 amino acids long. The CDR3 protein is CASTLGTGVPNYGYTF. In DNA form, the CDR3 reads TGTGCCAGCACCTTAGGGACAGGGGTCCCTAACTATGGCTACACCTTC.

For the CDR3, the DNA is TGTGCCAGCACCCTCGACAGTTTCTCCTACAATGAGCAGTTCTTC. This codes for CASTLDSFSYNEQFF. The chain recombines TRBV2 with TRBJ2-1, with D maybe TRBD1 (5 bases). Germline loops: CDR1 SNHLY, CDR2 FYNNEI. V lost 7 bases and J lost 0, with 13 bases in between. The CDR3 spans 15 residues.

V is TRBV5-1 and J is TRBJ1-4; the D gene is possibly TRBD1 (5 bases). V lost 3 bases to trimming and J lost 8 bases, with 14 bases between them. The CDR3 runs 14 residues. Per germline, CDR1 SGHRS and CDR2 YFSETQ. CDR3 nucleotide sequence: TGCGCCAGCAGCTCGGGACTTGGAGGAGAAAAACTGTTTTTT. Its translation is CASSSGLGGEKLFF. Full variable domain (missing parts from reference TRBV5-1 and TRBJ1-4): KAGVTQTPRYLIKTRGQQVTLSCSPISGHRSVSWYQQTPGQGLQFLFEYFSETQRNKGNFPGRFSGRQFSNSRSEMNVSTLELGDSALYLCASSSGLGGEKLFFGSGTQLSVL.

The V call is TRBV7-2, the J call TRBJ1-4; D remains unclear. CDR1 is SGHTA and CDR2 is FQGNSA in the germline V gene. Trimming took 1 base from V and 3 from J, leaving 6 bases between them. The CDR3 consists of 14 residues. The CDR3 loop reads CASSLVGANEKLFF. CDR3 coding DNA: TGTGCCAGCAGCTTAGTTGGGGCTAATGAAAAACTGTTTTTT. The full variable domain, its missing parts supplied by reference TRBV7-2 and TRBJ1-4, is GAGVSQSPSNKVTEKGKDVELRCDPISGHTALYWYRQSLGQGLEFLIYFQGNSAPDKSGLPSDRFSAERTGGSVSTLTIQRTQQEDSAVYLCASSLVGANEKLFFGSGTQLSVL.